This TCR beta chain was retrieved from a study of shared clonotypes between healthy human individuals. The table came from immunoSEQ multiplex PCR; TCRdb's copy has only in-frame clones and leaves some out. The repertoire has about 2 million clones, 85% to 95% of them found once; the top ten carry around 1.1%. Positively selected for CCR7, the CD45RO-negative cells used as naive CD8 cells excluded terminally differentiated effector memory CD45RA+ cells. Worth noting for this clone: Other DNA sequences within the sample encode an identical CDR3.

Sequenced: naive CD8+ T cells sorted from blood. This receptor was obtained from a man aged 18 to 30 in good health.

The CDR3 coding sequence is TGCAGCGTTGGCGGGACAGATACGCAGTATTTT. It yields the protein CSVGGTDTQYF. This chain uses TRBV29-1 with TRBJ2-3, with D tentatively TRBD2 (5 bases). Trimming pared 4 bases from V and 3 bases from J, leaving 5 bases between. The length of the CDR3 is 11 residues. Per the germline V gene, CDR1 is SQVTM and CDR2 is ANQGSEA.